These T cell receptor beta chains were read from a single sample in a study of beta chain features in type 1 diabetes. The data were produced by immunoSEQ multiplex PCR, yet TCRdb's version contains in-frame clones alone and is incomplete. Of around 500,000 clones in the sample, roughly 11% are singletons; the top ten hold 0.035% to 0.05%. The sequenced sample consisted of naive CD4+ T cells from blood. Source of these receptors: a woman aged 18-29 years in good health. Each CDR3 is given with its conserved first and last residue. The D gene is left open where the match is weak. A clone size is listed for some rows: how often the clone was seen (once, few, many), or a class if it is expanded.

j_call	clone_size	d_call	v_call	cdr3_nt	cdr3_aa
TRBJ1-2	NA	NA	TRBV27	TGTGCCAGCAGTTTATTAGGATCTGGGAAAGGCTACACCTTC	CASSLLGSGKGYTF
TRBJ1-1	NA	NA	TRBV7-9	TGTGCCAGCAGCTTAGTCCAGGGTACTGAAGCTTTCTTT	CASSLVQGTEAFF
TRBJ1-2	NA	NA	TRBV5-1	TGCGCCAGCAGCCTGGACAGTAGGAACTATGGCTACACCTTC	CASSLDSRNYGYTF
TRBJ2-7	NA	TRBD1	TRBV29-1	TGCAGCGTTGAACTCGGACAGGGGGCCTACGAGCAGTACTTC	CSVELGQGAYEQYF
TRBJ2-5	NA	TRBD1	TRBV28	TGTGCCAGCAGTCCCCCGATTCAAGGGGGCACAATACAAGAGACCCAGTACTTC	CASSPPIQGGTIQETQYF
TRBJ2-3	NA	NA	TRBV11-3	TGTGCCAGCAGCTTGGACGGAAACACAGATACGCAGTATTTT	CASSLDGNTDTQYF
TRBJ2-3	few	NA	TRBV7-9	TGTGCCAGCAGCTTAGGGAACGTGGGAGATACGCAGTATTTT	CASSLGNVGDTQYF
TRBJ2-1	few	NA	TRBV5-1	TGCGCCAGCAGCGAGGGCTACAATGAGCAGTTCTTC	CASSEGYNEQFF
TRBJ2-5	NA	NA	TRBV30	TGTGCCTGGAGTGTCAGAACTCCTTTCCAAGAGACCCAGTACTTC	CAWSVRTPFQETQYF
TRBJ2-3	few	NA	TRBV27	TGTGCCAGCATGGCTAGCGGCACAGATACGCAGTATTTT	CASMASGTDTQYF
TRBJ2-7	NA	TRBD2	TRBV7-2	TGTGCCAGCAGCCTGGGACTAGCCTTCTCCTCCTACGAGCAGTACTTC	CASSLGLAFSSYEQYF
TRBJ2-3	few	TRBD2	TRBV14	TGTGCCAGCAGCCACCGGACTAGCGGATTCGGAGATACGCAGTATTTT	CASSHRTSGFGDTQYF
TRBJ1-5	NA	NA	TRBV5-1	TGCGCCAGCAGCTTGGATCCCGGGGGGCCCCAGCATTTT	CASSLDPGGPQHF
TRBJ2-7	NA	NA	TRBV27	TGTGCCAGCAGAGAGGGGGTCTCCTACGAGCAGTACTTC	CASREGVSYEQYF
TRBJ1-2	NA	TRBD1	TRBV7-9	TGTGCCAGCAGCTCGAGGACAGGGTCGGGCTATGGCTACACCTTC	CASSSRTGSGYGYTF
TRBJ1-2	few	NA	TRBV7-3	TGTGCCTCCCAGTCTCCGGGGAGTGGTGGCTACACCTTC	CASQSPGSGGYTF
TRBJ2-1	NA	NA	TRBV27	TGTGCCAGCAGTCCAATCAACGGTTATTTGAATGAGCAGTTCTTC	CASSPINGYLNEQFF
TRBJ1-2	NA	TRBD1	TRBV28	TGTGCCAGCAGCCCACCGGGACAGGGGCCCTATGGCTACACCTTC	CASSPPGQGPYGYTF
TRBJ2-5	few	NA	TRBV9	TGTGCCAGCAGCGTAGGTGTGAGGATGGGTCAAGAGACCCAGTACTTC	CASSVGVRMGQETQYF
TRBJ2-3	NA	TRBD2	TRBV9	TGTGCCAGCAGCAGGTCAGCGGGAGGGCCGGGGGATACGCAGTATTTT	CASSRSAGGPGDTQYF
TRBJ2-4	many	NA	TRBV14	TGTGCCAGCAGCCAAATCGGAGGGAACATTCAGTACTTC	CASSQIGGNIQYF
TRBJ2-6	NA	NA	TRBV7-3	TGTGCCAGCAGCTTAACGTCCGCGACCTCTGGGGCCAACGTCCTGACTTTC	CASSLTSATSGANVLTF
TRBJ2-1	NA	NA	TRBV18	TGTGCCAGCTCACCACCGAACCGGTACAATGAGCAGTTCTTC	CASSPPNRYNEQFF
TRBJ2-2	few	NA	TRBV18	TGTGCCAGCTCACCACGGGGAACGGAGAACACCGGGGAGCTGTTTTTT	CASSPRGTENTGELFF
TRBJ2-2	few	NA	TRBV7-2	TGTGCCAGCAGCTTAGCTAGGACGAACACCGGGGAGCTGTTTTTT	CASSLARTNTGELFF
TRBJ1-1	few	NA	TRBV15	TGTGCCACCAGCGGCGCAGGGGCGATTGGTGCTGAAGCTTTCTTT	CATSGAGAIGAEAFF
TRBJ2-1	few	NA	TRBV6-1	TGTGCCAGCAGTGCGCACCGGGACATATCCTACAATGAGCAGTTCTTC	CASSAHRDISYNEQFF
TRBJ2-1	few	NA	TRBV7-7	TGTGCCAGCAGCATTAGTGAAAGGGCATCCAATGAGCAGTTCTTC	CASSISERASNEQFF
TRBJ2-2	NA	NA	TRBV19	TGTGCCAGTAGTATCCAGGGGCGGTTGACCGGGGAGCTGTTTTTT	CASSIQGRLTGELFF
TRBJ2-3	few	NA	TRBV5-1	TGCGCCAGCAGCCGTACCCATTTAGATACGCAGTATTTT	CASSRTHLDTQYF
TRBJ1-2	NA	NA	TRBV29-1	TGCAGCGTTGAAACTGCTAACTATGGCTACACCTTC	CSVETANYGYTF
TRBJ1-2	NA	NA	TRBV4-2	TGTGCCAGCAGCCAAGATAGGACAGCAGGATTTTATGGCTACACCTTC	CASSQDRTAGFYGYTF
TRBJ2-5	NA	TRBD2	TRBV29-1	TGCAGCGTGGGGACTAGCGGGAGTGAGAAGACCCAGTACTTC	CSVGTSGSEKTQYF
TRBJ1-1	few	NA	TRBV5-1	TGCGCCAGCAGCCAAGGACATACCACTGAAGCTTTCTTT	CASSQGHTTEAFF
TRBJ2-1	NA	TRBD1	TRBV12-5	TGTGCTAGTGCGACAGGGTCTTACAATGAGCAGTTCTTC	CASATGSYNEQFF
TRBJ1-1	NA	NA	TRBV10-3	TGTGCCATCAGTGTGGCAGGGGCCGGCACTGAAGCTTTCTTT	CAISVAGAGTEAFF
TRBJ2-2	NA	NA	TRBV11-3	TGTGCCAGCAGCTTAGACTACGCGAACACCGGGGAGCTGTTTTTT	CASSLDYANTGELFF
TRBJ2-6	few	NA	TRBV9	TGTGCCAGCAGCGTAGGTTGGGGGATCGTATACTCTGGGGCCAACGTCCTGACTTTC	CASSVGWGIVYSGANVLTF
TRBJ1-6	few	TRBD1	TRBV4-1	TGCGCCAGCAGCCGCGGACAGGGGGCAGTTTCACCCCTCCACTTT	CASSRGQGAVSPLHF
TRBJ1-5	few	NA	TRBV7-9	TGTGCCAGCAGCTTAGGTTGGGAGGCCCAGCATTTT	CASSLGWEAQHF
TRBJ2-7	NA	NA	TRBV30	TGTGCCTGGAGTGCAGTTTGGAGGGATGGTAAAAAATCCTACGAGCAGTACTTC	CAWSAVWRDGKKSYEQYF
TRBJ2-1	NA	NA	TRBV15	TGTGCCACCAGCAGAGGGTTAGGGGACAATGAGCAGTTCTTC	CATSRGLGDNEQFF
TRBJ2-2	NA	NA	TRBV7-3	TGTGCCAGCAGCTTATGGGACGGTGACACCGGGGAGCTGTTTTTT	CASSLWDGDTGELFF
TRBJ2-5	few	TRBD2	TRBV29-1	TGCAGCGTCGGGGGGAGCCAAGAGACCCAGTACTTC	CSVGGSQETQYF
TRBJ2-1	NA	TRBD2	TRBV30	TGTGCCTGGAGTTCGAAGAGACTAGCGGGAGGGGGAAATGAGCAGTTCTTC	CAWSSKRLAGGGNEQFF
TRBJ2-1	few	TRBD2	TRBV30	TGTGCCTGGAGGGGACTAGCGGGAGGTACCTCCTACAATGAGCAGTTCTTC	CAWRGLAGGTSYNEQFF
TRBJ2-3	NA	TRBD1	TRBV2	TGTGCCAGCAGTGTACAGGGGTTGGGAGATACGCAGTATTTT	CASSVQGLGDTQYF
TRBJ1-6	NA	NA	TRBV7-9	TGTGCCAGCAGCTTACCGGGGACCTATAATTCACCCCTCCACTTT	CASSLPGTYNSPLHF
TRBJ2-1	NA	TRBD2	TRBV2	TGTGCCAGCAGTGGAGGACTAGCGGGAACGCAGTTCTTC	CASSGGLAGTQFF
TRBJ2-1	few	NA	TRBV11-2	TGTGCCAGCAGCTCAGGACCATCGGATGAGCAGTTCTTC	CASSSGPSDEQFF
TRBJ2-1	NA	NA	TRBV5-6	TGTGCCAGCAGCTTGAAGGCTACGGGGGTTTTCTATGAGCAGTTCTTC	CASSLKATGVFYEQFF
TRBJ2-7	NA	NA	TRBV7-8	TGTGCCAGCAGCCCCAGGCCCTCCTCCTACGAGCAGTACTTC	CASSPRPSSYEQYF
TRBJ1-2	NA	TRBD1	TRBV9	TGTGCCAGCAGCCTCCGGGACAGGGACGACTATGGCTACACCTTC	CASSLRDRDDYGYTF
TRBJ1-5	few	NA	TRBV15	TGTGCCACCAGCTCCAGATATAGCAATCAGCCCCAGCATTTT	CATSSRYSNQPQHF
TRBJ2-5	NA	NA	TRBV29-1	TGCAGCGTGGACCGACAGGGAGGTCTAGAGACCCAGTACTTC	CSVDRQGGLETQYF
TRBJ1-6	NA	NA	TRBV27	TGTGCCAGCAGTTTGACAGGCTACAATTCACCCCTCCACTTT	CASSLTGYNSPLHF
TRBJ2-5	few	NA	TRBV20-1	TGCAGTGCTACGTCTCTGGACTTC	CSATSLDF